The present TCR beta chain was sequenced within a study of CD8+CD57+ T cells in acquired aplastic anemia. Overall study: DNA recovered from sorted CD4+ and CD8+ cells had a mean of around 3.3 ug.

The CDR3 has 12 residues. CDR1 is SGHTA and CDR2 is FQGTGA in the germline V gene. The ends were cut back, 3 bases at V and 4 bases at J, with 6 bases in the middle. Notes on the study in general: The number of CD8+ CDR3 sequences shared by patients and controls was twenty-nine.

Sequencing was done on patients that had shown CD8+CD57+ cell expansion by flow cytometry. Patients uniformly had severe acquired aplastic anemia. Patients were therapy-naive when their blood was sampled. This clonotype was detected many times. Antigen unknown. Genomic DNA, the template, was used for profiling of the TCR beta VDJ and CDR3. TCRdb fed the reads into MiXCR, producing one record per CDR3 protein. The sample yields roughly 500,000 distinct CDR3 sequences, less than 35% seen once. This chain uses TRBV7-3 with TRBJ1-1; D gene ambiguous. This clonotype originated in a human donor with aplastic anemia. The sequenced material came from sorted CD4+, CD8+, or CD8+CD57+ T cells (not recorded which) from PBMCs. In DNA, the CDR3 is TGTGCCAGCAGCTTGCAATTCACTGAAGCTTTCTTT. Translation gives CASSLQFTEAFF.